Shown below are 7 T cell receptor beta chains from a single sample sequenced in a study of tumor-infiltrating lymphocytes in primary liver carcinoma (dated by TCRdb to about 2017). Sequenced on an Illumina HiSeq 2500. TCRbeta-specific cDNA was reverse-transcribed from around 0.45 ug total RNA using a constant-region primer and ProtoScript II reverse transcriptase. Three nested multiplex PCR rounds, following a slightly modified ARM-PCR procedure, were used to build the TCRbeta libraries. The first two PCR rounds used multiplex TRBV1-TRBV30 forward primers with a Cbeta reverse primer, each for around 10 cycles. The public reads were run again by TCRdb, first through fastp at Q25 and then through MiXCR, and only productive beta chains were kept. Every distinct CDR3 protein forms one entry, paired with its most common genes and DNA. A total of hundreds of thousands of distinct CDR3 sequences appear in this sample, around three fifths of them only once. 15% to 20% of the sample comes from the top ten.

RNA from unsorted whole blood was extracted with TRIzol reagent, and germline DNA was obtained with the DNeasy Blood & Tissue kit. The sequenced sample was peripheral blood. All receptors come from a woman in her twenties or thirties with primary liver carcinoma and hepatitis B virus infection.

As for this clonotype: With a much larger clone just one base away, this may be a read error. This chain joins TRBV6-2 or TRBV6-3 and TRBJ1-5; no clear D. Germline lookup yields CDR1 MNHEY and CDR2 SVGEGT. The CDR3 is 15 amino acids. Here the CDR3 reads CASRFFGAVNQSQHF. The CDR3 DNA is TGTGCCAGCAGATTCTTTGGCGCTGTCAATCAGTCCCAGCATTTT.

In its sample, this clonotype was seen many times. The gene calls are TRBV4-1 and TRBJ2-1, with 8 bases that match TRBD2. Germline V gene data show CDR1 as MGHRA and CDR2 as YSYEKL. The CDR3 is 16 residues long. J was trimmed by 7 bases and V by 0 bases; bases with no gene match: 8. CDR3 loop: CASSQEVSGNINEQFF. The CDR3 DNA reads as TGCGCCAGCAGCCAAGAGGTTAGCGGGAACATAAATGAGCAGTTCTTC.

This clonotype occurred a few times. The CDR3 coding sequence is TGTGCCAGCAGTTACCAGAACTCCTACGAGCAGTACTTC. As protein: CASSYQNSYEQYF. The rearrangement links TRBV6-6 to TRBJ2-7, with D unresolved. Germline values: CDR1 MNHNY, CDR2 SVGAGI (reference sequence). There are 13 residues in the CDR3. Trimming removed 2 bases at V and 0 bases at J, with 5 bases between.

The CDR3 sequence is CASSRGGFGYTF. The CDR3 DNA is TGTGCCAGCAGCCGGGGTGGTTTTGGCTACACCTTC. The chain employs TRBV11-2 and TRBJ1-2; D is uncertain. Trimming stripped 5 bases from V and 7 bases from J, with 11 bases between. The V gene's germline CDR1 is SGHAT and CDR2 FQNNGV. The CDR3 length is 12 residues.

Remarks on this clonotype: An end of the junction differs from the germline gene, which may be a read error. This sequence joins TRBV4-3 and TRBJ2-7; 8 positions agree with TRBD2. The CDR3 runs 18 residues. From germline, CDR1 is LGHNA and CDR2 YSLEER. The CDR3 sequence: CASSQERAGVIGPYEQYF. The CDR3 nucleotides read TGCGCTAGCAGCCAAGAACGAGCGGGAGTTATCGGGCCCTACGAGCAGTACTTC.

Concerning this clonotype itself: Given a much more abundant clone one base away, this may be a read error. The rearrangement uses TRBV29-1 and TRBJ2-5, with no clear D. CDR1 is SQVTM and CDR2 is ANQGSEA in the germline V gene. The CDR3 sequence is 11 residues long. The CDR3 bases are TGCAGCGCACGGTACCAAGAGACCCAGCACTTC. This translates into CSARYQETQHF. The full variable domain, its missing parts supplied by reference TRBV29-1 and TRBJ2-5, is SAVISQKPSRDICQRGTSLTIQCQVDSQVTMMFWYRQQPGQSLTLIATANQGSEATYESGFVIDKFPISRPNLTFSTLTVSNMSPEDSSIYLCSARYQETQHFGPGTRLLVL.

Comment on this clonotype: A read error may produce the germline difference seen at one junction end. The gene calls are TRBV7-9 and TRBJ2-5; TRBD2 aligns across 10 bases. CDR1 SEHNR and CDR2 FQNEAQ come from the germline V gene (reference sequence). The CDR3 has 15 amino acids. As DNA, the CDR3 is TGTGACAGCAGCTTTGGACTAGCGGTCCAAGAGACCCAGTACTTC. Translation: CDSSFGLAVQETQYF.